The next 10 T cell receptor beta chains were all read from a single sample in a study of blood T cell repertoires in COVID-19. The data were produced by immunoSEQ multiplex PCR, yet TCRdb's version contains in-frame clones alone and is incomplete. This sample has tens of thousands of clones, with about four fifths found just once. Sequences were obtained from peripheral blood. The receptors derive from a human donor with acute or convalescent COVID-19. The donor label of this sample is uncertain.

The chain combines TRBV5-4 with TRBJ1-3, with unresolved D. This CDR3 comprises 15 residues. V was trimmed by 0 bases and J by 0 bases, leaving 7 bases between them. Germline V gene sequence: CDR1 SGHNT, CDR2 YYREEE (reference sequence). The CDR3: CASSLDRNSGNTIYF. CDR3 nucleotide sequence: TGTGCCAGCAGCTTGGACAGAAACTCTGGAAACACCATATATTTT. Variable domain in full (rest from reference TRBV5-4 and TRBJ1-3): ETGVTQSPTHLIKTRGQQVTLRCSSQSGHNTVSWYQQALGQGPQFIFQYYREEENGRGNFPPRFSGLQFPNYSSELNVNALELDDSALYLCASSLDRNSGNTIYFGEGSWLTVV.

V gene TRBV19 combines with J gene TRBJ1-5, with 8 bases aligning to TRBD1. The CDR3 is 16 residues long. J was trimmed by 0 bases and V by 5 bases; bases with no gene match: 6. Germline CDR1 and CDR2: LNHDA and SQIVND (reference sequence). The CDR3: CASSSFGQGSNQPQHF. DNA of the CDR3: TGTGCCAGTAGTTCCTTCGGACAGGGTAGCAATCAGCCCCAGCATTTT.

This clone was seen once. The chain couples TRBV5-1 to TRBJ2-7; weak D call: TRBD1 (6 bases). Looked up from germline, CDR1 is SGHRS and CDR2 is YFSETQ. V lost 2 bases to trimming and J lost 0 bases, with 15 bases between them. CDR3 length: 16 residues. CDR3: CASSFLPDRSSYEQYF. CDR3 sequence (DNA): TGCGCCAGCAGCTTTTTACCTGACAGGTCCTCCTACGAGCAGTACTTC. The full variable domain, completed using reference TRBV5-1 and TRBJ2-7, is KAGVTQTPRYLIKTRGQQVTLSCSPISGHRSVSWYQQTPGQGLQFLFEYFSETQRNKGNFPGRFSGRQFSNSRSEMNVSTLELGDSALYLCASSFLPDRSSYEQYFGPGTRLTVT.

The chain recombines TRBV15 with TRBJ2-7; 7 nucleotides align to TRBD1. From germline, CDR1 is LNHNV and CDR2 YYDKDF (reference sequence). The CDR3 contains 12 residues. After removal of 5 bases from V and 4 bases from J, the junction contained 2 bases not matched to a gene. This chain's CDR3 is CATSSDRYEQYF. The DNA for the CDR3 is TGTGCCACCAGCTCGGACAGGTACGAGCAGTACTTC.

Here the CDR3 DNA reads TGCGCCAGCAGCCACCTCGTTCCGGGACAGGGTCAAAACTATGGCTACACCTTC. It codes for CASSHLVPGQGQNYGYTF. V usage is TRBV4-1 and J usage is TRBJ1-2, with TRBD1 matching over 9 bases. With 3 bases clipped from V and 2 bases from J, the junction kept 13 bases outside the gene matches. The CDR3 runs 18 residues. The germline V gene has CDR1 MGHRA and CDR2 YSYEKL.

The rearrangement uses TRBV28 and TRBJ2-7, with 8 positions matching TRBD1. The CDR3 has 15 amino acids. J gave up 3 bases and V 11 bases, and 15 bases lay outside the gene matches. Per germline, CDR1 MDHEN and CDR2 SYDVKM. The CDR3 here is CAGADRGLGNYEQYF. DNA of the CDR3: TGTGCCGGGGCTGACAGGGGCCTGGGGAACTACGAGCAGTACTTC.

This chain uses TRBV18 with TRBJ2-5, with TRBD1 matching over 7 bases. The CDR3 sequence is 13 residues long. V shed 4 bases and J 4 bases; nucleotides not matched to a gene: 3. In germline, CDR1 is KGHSH, CDR2 LQKENI. The CDR3 DNA sequence: TGTGCCAGCTCACGGGACAGTAGAGAGACCCAGTACTTC. Protein product: CASSRDSRETQYF.

V gene TRBV6-5 combines with J gene TRBJ1-5; 7 nucleotides align to TRBD1. The junction had 10 bases not matched to a gene; V was cut back by 10 bases and J by 4 bases. The length of the CDR3 is 14 residues. CDR1 and CDR2 (germline): MNHEY, SVGAGI. In nucleotides, the CDR3 is TGTGCCACCAAGGGGGTACAGGGGAATCAGCCCCAGCATTTT. Its translation: CATKGVQGNQPQHF.

V usage is TRBV21-1 and J usage is TRBJ2-6; the D segment call TRBD1 is taken from the table without a DNA check. TRBV21-1 is deemed a pseudogene. The CDR3 sequence is 21 residues long. CDR3 in amino acids: CASSKAGARDRDCSGANVLTF. For the CDR3, the DNA is TGTGCCAGCAGCAAAGCGGGGGCCCGGGACAGGGACTGCTCTGGGGCCAACGTCCTGACTTTC.

The chain carries TRBV9 and TRBJ2-5, with a tentative D call TRBD1 (6 bases). This CDR3 has 15 amino acids. Deletions cut 0 bases from V and 1 base from J, with 10 bases between. Germline V gives CDR1 SGDLS, CDR2 YYNGEE. The CDR3 sequence is CASSVGVRGQETQYF. CDR3 bases: TGTGCCAGCAGCGTAGGGGTCAGGGGCCAAGAGACCCAGTACTTC.